The text below deals with one T cell receptor (beta chain). The CDR3 is made up of 19 amino acids. CDR1 SNHLY and CDR2 FYNNEI come from the germline V gene. J gave up 2 bases and V 4 bases, and 16 bases lay outside the gene matches. The record originates from a study of blood T cell repertoires in COVID-19. Clones were sequenced by immunoSEQ multiplex PCR, and TCRdb holds only the in-frame ones, with some missing. The table shows 450,000 to 500,000 clones, with roughly 90% occurring only once. The sequence was obtained from a woman in her late teens or twenties who had recovered from COVID-19. The chain links TRBV2 to TRBJ2-3; 9 nucleotides align to TRBD2. Input material: PBMCs or T cells enriched from blood (not recorded which). The CDR3 protein is CASSGTRPSGAGHTDTQYF. In DNA form, the CDR3 reads TGTGCCAGCAGTGGCACTCGGCCTAGCGGGGCGGGACACACAGATACGCAGTATTTT.